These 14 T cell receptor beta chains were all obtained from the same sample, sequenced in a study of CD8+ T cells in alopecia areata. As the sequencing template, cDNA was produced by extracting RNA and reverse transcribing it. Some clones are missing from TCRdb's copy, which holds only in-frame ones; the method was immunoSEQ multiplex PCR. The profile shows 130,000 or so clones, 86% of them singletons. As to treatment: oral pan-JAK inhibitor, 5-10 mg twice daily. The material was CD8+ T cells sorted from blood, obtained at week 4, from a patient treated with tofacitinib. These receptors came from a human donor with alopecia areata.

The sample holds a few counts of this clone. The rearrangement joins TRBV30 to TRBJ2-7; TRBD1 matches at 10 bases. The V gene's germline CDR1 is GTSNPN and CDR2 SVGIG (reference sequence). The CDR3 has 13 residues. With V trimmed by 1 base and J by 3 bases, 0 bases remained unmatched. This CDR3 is CAWSGTGGYEQYF. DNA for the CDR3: TGTGCCTGGAGTGGGACAGGGGGCTACGAGCAGTACTTC.

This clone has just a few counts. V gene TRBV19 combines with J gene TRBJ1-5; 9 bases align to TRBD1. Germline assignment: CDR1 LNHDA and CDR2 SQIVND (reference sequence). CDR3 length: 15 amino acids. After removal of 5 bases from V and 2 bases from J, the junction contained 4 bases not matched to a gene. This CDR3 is CASSGDRAGNQPQHF. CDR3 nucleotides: TGTGCCAGTAGTGGGGACAGGGCGGGCAATCAGCCCCAGCATTTT.

CDR3 sequence reads: CASSLQRAVYEQYF. The DNA of the CDR3 is TGTGCCAGCAGCCTCCAAAGGGCCGTTTACGAGCAGTACTTC. J is TRBJ2-7 and V is TRBV11-2; D gene uncertain. V dropped 5 bases and J dropped 4 bases, with 15 bases sitting between them. The CDR3 is made up of 14 amino acids. Germline CDR1 is SGHAT and CDR2 is FQNNGV.

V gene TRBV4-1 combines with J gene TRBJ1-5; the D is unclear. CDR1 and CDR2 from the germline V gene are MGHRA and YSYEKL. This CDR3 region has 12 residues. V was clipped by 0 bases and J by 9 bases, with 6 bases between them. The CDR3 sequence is CASSQDSGPQHF. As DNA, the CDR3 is TGCGCCAGCAGCCAAGATTCCGGGCCCCAGCATTTT.

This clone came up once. In DNA form, the CDR3 reads TGCGCCAGCAGCCCTTTGACTAGCGGCTACAATGAGCAGTTCTTC. Its protein is CASSPLTSGYNEQFF. This chain uses TRBV4-1 with TRBJ2-1, with 9 bases aligning to TRBD2. Germline V lookup: CDR1 MGHRA, CDR2 YSYEKL. V gave up 4 bases and J gave up 3 bases; unmatched junction bases: 4. The CDR3 contains 15 residues.

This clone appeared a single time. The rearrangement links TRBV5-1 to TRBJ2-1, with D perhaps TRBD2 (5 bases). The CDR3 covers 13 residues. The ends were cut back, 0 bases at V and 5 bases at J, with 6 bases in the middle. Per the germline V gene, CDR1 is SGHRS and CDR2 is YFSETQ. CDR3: CASSLAGNNEQFF. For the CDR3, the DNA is TGCGCCAGCAGCTTGGCGGGGAACAATGAGCAGTTCTTC.

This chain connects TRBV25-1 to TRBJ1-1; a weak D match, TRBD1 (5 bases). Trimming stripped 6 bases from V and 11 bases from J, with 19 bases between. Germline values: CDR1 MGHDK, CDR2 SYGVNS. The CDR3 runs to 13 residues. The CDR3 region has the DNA TGTGCCAGCAGAGACAACAGGTACCATTGGGCTTTCTTT. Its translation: CASRDNRYHWAFF.

Here the CDR3 reads CASSVVGNTEAFF. The CDR3 nucleotides read TGTGCCAGCAGTGTAGTAGGGAACACTGAAGCTTTCTTT. This sequence joins TRBV6-1 and TRBJ1-1; D is undetermined. Per germline, CDR1 MNHNS and CDR2 SASEGT. Trimming removed 4 bases from V and 1 base from J, with 7 bases in between. The CDR3 totals 13 residues.

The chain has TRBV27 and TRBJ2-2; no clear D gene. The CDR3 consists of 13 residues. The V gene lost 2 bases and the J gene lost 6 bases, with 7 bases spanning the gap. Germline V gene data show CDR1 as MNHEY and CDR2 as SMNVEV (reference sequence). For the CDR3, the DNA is TGTGCCAGCAGTTTAAAGATCGCCGGGGAGCTGTTTTTT. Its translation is CASSLKIAGELFF.

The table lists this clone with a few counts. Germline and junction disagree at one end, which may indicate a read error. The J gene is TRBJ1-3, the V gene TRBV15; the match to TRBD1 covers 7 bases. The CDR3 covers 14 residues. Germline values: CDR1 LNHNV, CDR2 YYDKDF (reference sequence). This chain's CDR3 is CATSRAATGELIHF. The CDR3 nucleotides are TGTGCCACCAGCAGAGCCGCAACAGGGGAGTTGATTCATTTT.

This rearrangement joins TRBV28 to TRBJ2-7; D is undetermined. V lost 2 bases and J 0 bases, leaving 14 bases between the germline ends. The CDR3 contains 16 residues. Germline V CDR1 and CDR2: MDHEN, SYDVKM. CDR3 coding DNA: TGTGCCAGCAGTTTAGGGGAAAGGGCGGCCTCCTACGAGCAGTACTTC. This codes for CASSLGERAASYEQYF.

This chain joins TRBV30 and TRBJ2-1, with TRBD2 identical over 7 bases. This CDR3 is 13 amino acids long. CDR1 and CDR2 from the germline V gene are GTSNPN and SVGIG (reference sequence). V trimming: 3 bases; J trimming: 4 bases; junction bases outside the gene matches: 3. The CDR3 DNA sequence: TGTGCCTGGAGCCCAGCGGGGTACAATGAGCAGTTCTTC. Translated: CAWSPAGYNEQFF.

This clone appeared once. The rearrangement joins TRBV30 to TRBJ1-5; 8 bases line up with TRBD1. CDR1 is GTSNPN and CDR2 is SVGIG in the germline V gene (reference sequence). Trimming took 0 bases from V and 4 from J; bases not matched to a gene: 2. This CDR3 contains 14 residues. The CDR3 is CAWSVRQGNQPQHF. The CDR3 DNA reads TGTGCCTGGAGTGTACGACAGGGGAATCAGCCCCAGCATTTT.

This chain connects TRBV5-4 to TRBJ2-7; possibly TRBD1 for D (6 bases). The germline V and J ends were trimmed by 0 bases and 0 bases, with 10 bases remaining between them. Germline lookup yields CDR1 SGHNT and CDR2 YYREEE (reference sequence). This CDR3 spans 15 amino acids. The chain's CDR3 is CASSLEGHRSYEQYF. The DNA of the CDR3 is TGTGCCAGCAGCTTGGAGGGACACCGCTCCTACGAGCAGTACTTC. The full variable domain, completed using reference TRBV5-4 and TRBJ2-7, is ETGVTQSPTHLIKTRGQQVTLRCSSQSGHNTVSWYQQALGQGPQFIFQYYREEENGRGNFPPRFSGLQFPNYSSELNVNALELDDSALYLCASSLEGHRSYEQYFGPGTRLTVT.